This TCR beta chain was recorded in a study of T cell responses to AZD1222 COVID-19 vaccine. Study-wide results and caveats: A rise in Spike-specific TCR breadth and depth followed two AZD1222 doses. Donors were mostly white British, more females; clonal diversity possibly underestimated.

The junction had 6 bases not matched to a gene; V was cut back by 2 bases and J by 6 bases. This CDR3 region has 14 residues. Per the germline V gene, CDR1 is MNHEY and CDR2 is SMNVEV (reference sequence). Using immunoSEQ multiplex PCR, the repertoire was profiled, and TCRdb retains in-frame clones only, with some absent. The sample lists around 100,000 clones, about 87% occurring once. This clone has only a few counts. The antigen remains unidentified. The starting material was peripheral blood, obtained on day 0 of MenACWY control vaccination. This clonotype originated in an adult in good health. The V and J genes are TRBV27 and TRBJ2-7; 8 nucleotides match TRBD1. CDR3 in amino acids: CASSLQGAEGEQYF. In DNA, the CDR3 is TGTGCCAGCAGTTTACAGGGGGCGGAAGGCGAGCAGTACTTC.